Shown below are 17 T cell receptor beta chains from a single sample sequenced in a study of blood T cells in healthy people across ages. The use of a sample-barcoded 5' primer and a J-beta primer mix characterized a second PCR of about 6 to 12 cycles. MiXCR was run by TCRdb on the 5' RACE reads, yielding one entry per CDR3 protein. This repertoire shows roughly 720,000 distinct CDR3 sequences, roughly 53% found once; its top ten account for approximately 40%. Sequencing used blood. All receptors come from a man aged 80 or over in good health.

This chain links TRBV2 with TRBJ2-5; TRBD1 agrees at 9 bases. The J call is doubtful: the DNA matches TRBJ2-7 better. Germline V gene lookup returns CDR1 SNHLY and CDR2 FYNNEI. The CDR3 extends over 14 amino acids. The CDR3 protein is CASSTGGNMYEQYF. DNA of the CDR3: TGTGCCAGCAGTACAGGGGGCAATATGTACGAGCAGTACTTC.

The DNA of the CDR3 is TGTGCCAGCAGCGCCGGGACCAAGTACCAAGAGACCCAGTTCTTC. It encodes CASSAGTKYQETQFF. The V gene is TRBV9, the J gene TRBJ2-5; either TRBD1 or TRBD2 may supply D (5 bases each). The DNA end is more similar to TRBJ2-1, so the J call may be wrong. Germline CDR1 is SGDLS and CDR2 is YYNGEE. The CDR3 loop spans 15 amino acids.

The gene calls are TRBV7-8 and TRBJ2-1, with TRBD2 matching 9 bases. The CDR3 has 16 residues. In germline, CDR1 is SGHVS, CDR2 FQNEAQ. Trimming cost V 7 bases and J 4 bases; bases outside gene matches: 11. The CDR3 region is CASTPKREVGYNEQFF. DNA of the CDR3: TGTGCCAGCACCCCGAAGCGGGAGGTCGGGTACAATGAGCAGTTCTTC.

The J gene is TRBJ2-5, the V gene TRBV12-3 or TRBV12-4, with a possible D match to TRBD2 (5 bases). The end of the DNA is better explained by TRBJ2-7, so the J call may be wrong. The CDR3 runs 10 residues. The DNA of the CDR3 is TGTGCCAGCGGACGGGGCGAGCAGTACTTC. This encodes CASGRGEQYF.

This clonotype was detected a few times. This chain joins TRBV3-1 and TRBJ2-5; no reliable D call. The V end lost 0 bases, the J end lost 5 bases, and 22 bases lay between the germline ends. Germline assignment: CDR1 LGHDT and CDR2 YNNKEL (reference sequence). The CDR3 contains 18 residues. This chain's CDR3 is CASSQDLGGPTSQETQYF. The CDR3 nucleotides are TGTGCCAGCAGCCAAGATCTGGGCGGACCAACCTCCCAGGAGACCCAGTACTTC.

This clonotype was seen a handful of times. This chain uses TRBV29-1 with TRBJ2-5; the match to TRBD1 covers 7 bases. Germline-derived CDR1 and CDR2 are SQVTM and ANQGSEA. V was clipped by 5 bases and J by 5 bases; unmatched bases: 8. CDR3 length: 13 amino acids. CDR3 amino acids: CSVSTGSWETQYF. The CDR3 DNA reads as TGCAGCGTTTCGACAGGGTCATGGGAGACCCAGTACTTC.

This clonotype was seen more than once but under ten times. The genes are TRBV20-1 and TRBJ1-4; D is perhaps TRBD1 (6 bases). Deletions cut 6 bases from V and 4 bases from J, with 12 bases between. The CDR3 spans 13 residues. Germline CDR1 reads DFQATT; CDR2 reads SNEGSKA (reference sequence). The CDR3 reads CSAAGEVNEKLFF. CDR3 in DNA: TGCAGTGCAGCAGGGGAGGTTAATGAAAAACTGTTTTTT.

This chain links TRBV5-1 with TRBJ2-7; D may match TRBD1 or TRBD2 (5 bases each). Trimming removed 3 bases at V and 7 bases at J, with 8 bases between. The CDR3 spans 11 residues. CDR1 is SGHRS and CDR2 is YFSETQ in the germline V gene. This CDR3 is CASSWGPEQYF. In nucleotides, the CDR3 is TGCGCCAGCAGCTGGGGACCGGAGCAGTACTTC.

The chain combines TRBV7-2 with TRBJ2-4, with TRBD2 as a possible D gene (6 bases). Trimming took off 2 bases at V and 13 bases at J, with 21 bases between the two ends. The CDR3 is made up of 15 amino acids. In germline, CDR1 is SGHTA, CDR2 FQGNSA. CDR3 region: CASSLMGLALGEQYF. The CDR3, as DNA: TGTGCCAGCAGCTTAATGGGGCTAGCGCTTGGTGAGCAGTACTTC.

This sequence joins TRBV2 and TRBJ2-4; the D is unclear. The V gene lost 4 bases and the J gene lost 9 bases, with 19 bases spanning the gap. Germline CDR1 is SNHLY and CDR2 is FYNNEI. The CDR3 is 15 residues long. The CDR3 loop reads CASSGQINYNPIQYF. Here the CDR3 DNA reads TGTGCCAGCAGTGGCCAGATCAACTACAATCCCATTCAGTACTTC.

This clonotype was detected ten times or more. The chain is built from TRBV24-1 and TRBJ2-1, with D tentatively TRBD1 (5 bases). The V and J ends lost 5 bases and 1 base respectively, with 8 bases between them. Germline V gives CDR1 KGHDR, CDR2 SFDVKD. The CDR3 extends over 14 amino acids. CDR3 DNA sequence: TGTGCCACCAGTGCAGCAGGGTCCTACAATGAGCAGTTCTTC. This gives the protein CATSAAGSYNEQFF.

The V call is TRBV6-1, the J call TRBJ2-3; D may be TRBD1 or TRBD2 (5 bases each). The V end was cut by 4 bases, the J end by 3 bases, with 17 bases between. The length of the CDR3 is 16 residues. CDR1 is MNHNS and CDR2 is SASEGT in the germline V gene. The CDR3 DNA reads as TGTGCCAGCAGTGCCCCCGGTGGGGGTGGGACAGATACGCAGTATTTT. It yields the protein CASSAPGGGGTDTQYF.

As regards this clonotype: A much larger clone lies a single base off, so this may be a read error. This sequence joins TRBV5-1 and TRBJ2-1; TRBD1 matches at 7 bases. The CDR3 is 14 amino acids. Germline CDR1 is SGHRS and CDR2 is YFSETQ. J was trimmed by 10 bases and V by 5 bases; bases with no gene match: 12. The CDR3 DNA reads TGCGCCAGCAGTTGGGACAGCCTTTCCTACGAGCAGTTCTTC. Translation: CASSWDSLSYEQFF.

This sequence joins TRBV9 and TRBJ2-4; the match to TRBD1 covers 7 bases. This CDR3 contains 14 residues. Germline V gene lookup returns CDR1 SGDLS and CDR2 YYNGEE. V gave up 4 bases and J gave up 5 bases; unmatched junction bases: 6. The CDR3 loop is CASSPWDSQNIQYF. CDR3 coding DNA: TGTGCCAGCAGCCCTTGGGACAGCCAAAACATTCAGTACTTC.

V usage is TRBV29-1 and J usage is TRBJ2-1, with 10 bases aligning to TRBD2. Germline trimming cut 4 bases from V and 9 bases from J; bases unmatched to any gene: 6. Germline V gene sequence: CDR1 SQVTM, CDR2 ANQGSEA. This CDR3 contains 13 residues. The CDR3: CSVAAGGVGEQFF. The CDR3 coding sequence is TGCAGCGTTGCAGCGGGAGGGGTGGGTGAGCAGTTCTTC.

This clonotype was detected only a few times. This chain links TRBV7-2 with TRBJ2-5; D perhaps matches TRBD2 (5 bases). The germline V and J ends were trimmed by 5 bases and 5 bases, with 12 bases remaining between them. The CDR3 runs 13 residues. Germline CDR1 SGHTA, CDR2 FQGNSA. The DNA for the CDR3 is TGTGCCAGCAGCATCGAGCGAGGGGAGACCCAGTACTTC. This gives the protein CASSIERGETQYF.

The chain carries TRBV24-1 and TRBJ2-7, with unresolved D. Judging by the DNA end, TRBJ2-5 fits better; the J call may be wrong. CDR3 length: 18 residues. Germline CDR1 reads KGHDR; CDR2 reads SFDVKD. DNA of the CDR3: TGTGCCACCAGTGATTTTGGTTACGCGAGAGACCAAAAAGAGACCCAGTACTTC. It encodes CATSDFGYARDQKETQYF.